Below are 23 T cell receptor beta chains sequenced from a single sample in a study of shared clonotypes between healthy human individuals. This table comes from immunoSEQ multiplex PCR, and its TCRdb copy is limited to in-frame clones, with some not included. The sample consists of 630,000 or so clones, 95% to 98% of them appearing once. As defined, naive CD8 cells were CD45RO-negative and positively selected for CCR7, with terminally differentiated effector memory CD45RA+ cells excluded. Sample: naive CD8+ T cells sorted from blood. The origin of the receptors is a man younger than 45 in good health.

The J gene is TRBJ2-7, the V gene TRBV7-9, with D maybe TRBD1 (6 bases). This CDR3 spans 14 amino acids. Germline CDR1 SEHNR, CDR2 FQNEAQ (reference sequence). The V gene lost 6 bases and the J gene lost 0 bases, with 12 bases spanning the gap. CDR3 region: CASRITGNSYEQYF. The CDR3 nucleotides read TGTGCCAGCAGAATTACAGGGAACTCCTACGAGCAGTACTTC. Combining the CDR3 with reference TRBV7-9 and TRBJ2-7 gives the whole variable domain DTGVSQNPRHKITKRGQNVTFRCDPISEHNRLYWYRQTLGQGPEFLTYFQNEAQLEKSRLLSDRFSAERPKGSFSTLEIQRTEQGDSAMYLCASRITGNSYEQYFGPGTRLTVT.

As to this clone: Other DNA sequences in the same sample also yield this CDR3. The CDR3 coding sequence is TGTGCCAGCAGCTCACAGGGTTCCTACGAGCAGTACTTC. It encodes CASSSQGSYEQYF. The chain links TRBV5-4 to TRBJ2-7; TRBD1 is a possible D gene (6 bases). Trimming pared 3 bases from V and 1 base from J, leaving 8 bases between. CDR1 SGHNT and CDR2 YYREEE come from the germline V gene (reference sequence). The CDR3 is 13 amino acids.

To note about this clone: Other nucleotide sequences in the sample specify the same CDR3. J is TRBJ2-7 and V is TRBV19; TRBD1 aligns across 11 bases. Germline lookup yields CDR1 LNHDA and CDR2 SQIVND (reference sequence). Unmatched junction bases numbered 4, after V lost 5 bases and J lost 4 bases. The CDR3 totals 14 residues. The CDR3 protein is CASSSGQGAYEQYF. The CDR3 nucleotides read TGTGCCAGTAGTTCCGGACAGGGGGCTTACGAGCAGTACTTC.

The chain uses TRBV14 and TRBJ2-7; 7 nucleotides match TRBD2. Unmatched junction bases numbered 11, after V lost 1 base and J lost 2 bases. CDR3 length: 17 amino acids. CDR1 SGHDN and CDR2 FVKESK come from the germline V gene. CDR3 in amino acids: CASSQGGVGGPAYEQYF. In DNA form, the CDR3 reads TGTGCCAGCAGCCAAGGGGGCGTGGGAGGGCCCGCCTACGAGCAGTACTTC.

CDR3: CASSSHPGQGMNTEAFF. The CDR3, as DNA: TGTGCCAGCAGCTCTCACCCGGGACAGGGAATGAACACTGAAGCTTTCTTT. The J gene is TRBJ1-1, the V gene TRBV13; 9 nucleotides align to TRBD1. Per germline, CDR1 PRHDT and CDR2 FYEKMQ (reference sequence). This CDR3 has 17 amino acids. V was pared by 4 bases and J by 0 bases, with 9 bases of the junction left unmatched.

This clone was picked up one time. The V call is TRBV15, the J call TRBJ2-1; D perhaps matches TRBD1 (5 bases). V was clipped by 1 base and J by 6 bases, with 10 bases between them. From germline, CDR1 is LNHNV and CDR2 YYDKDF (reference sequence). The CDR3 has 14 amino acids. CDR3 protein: CATSRVQGPNEQFF. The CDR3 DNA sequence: TGTGCCACCAGCAGAGTTCAGGGTCCCAATGAGCAGTTCTTC.

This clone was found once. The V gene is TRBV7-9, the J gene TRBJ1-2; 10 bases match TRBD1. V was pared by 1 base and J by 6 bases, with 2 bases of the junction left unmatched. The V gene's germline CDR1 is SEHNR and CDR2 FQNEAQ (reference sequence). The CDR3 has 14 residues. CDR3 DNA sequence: TGTGCCAGCAGCTTAGTGACAGGGGGCGATGGCTACACCTTC. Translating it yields CASSLVTGGDGYTF.

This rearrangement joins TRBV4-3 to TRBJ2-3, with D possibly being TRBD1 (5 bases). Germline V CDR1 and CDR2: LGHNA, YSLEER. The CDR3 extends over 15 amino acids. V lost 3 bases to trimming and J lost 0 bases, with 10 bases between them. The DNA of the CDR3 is TGCGCCAGCAGCCATTTCAAGGGGAGCACAGATACGCAGTATTTT. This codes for CASSHFKGSTDTQYF.

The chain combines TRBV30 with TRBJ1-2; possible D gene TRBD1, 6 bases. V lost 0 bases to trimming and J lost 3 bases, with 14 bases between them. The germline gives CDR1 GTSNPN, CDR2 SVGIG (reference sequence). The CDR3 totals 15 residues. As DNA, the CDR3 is TGTGCCTGGAGTGTCGGGACAAGGAGATACTATGGCTACACCTTC. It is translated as CAWSVGTRRYYGYTF. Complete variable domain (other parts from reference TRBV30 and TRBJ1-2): SQTIHQWPATLVQPVGSPLSLECTVEGTSNPNLYWYRQAAGRGLQLLFYSVGIGQISSEVPQNLSASRPQDRQFILSSKKLLLSDSGFYLCAWSVGTRRYYGYTFGSGTRLTVV.

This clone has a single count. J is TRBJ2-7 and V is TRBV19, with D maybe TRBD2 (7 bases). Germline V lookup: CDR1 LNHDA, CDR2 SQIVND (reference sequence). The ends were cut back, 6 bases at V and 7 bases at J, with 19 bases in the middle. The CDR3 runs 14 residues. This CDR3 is CASSERGEGEEQYF. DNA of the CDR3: TGTGCCAGTAGCGAGCGAGGGGAGGGGGAAGAGCAGTACTTC.

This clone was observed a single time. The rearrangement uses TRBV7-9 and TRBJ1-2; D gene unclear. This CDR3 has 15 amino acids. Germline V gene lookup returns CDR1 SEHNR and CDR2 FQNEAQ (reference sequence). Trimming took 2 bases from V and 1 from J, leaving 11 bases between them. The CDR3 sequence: CASSLSPRDNYGYTF. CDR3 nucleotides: TGTGCCAGCAGCTTAAGTCCCAGAGATAACTATGGCTACACCTTC.

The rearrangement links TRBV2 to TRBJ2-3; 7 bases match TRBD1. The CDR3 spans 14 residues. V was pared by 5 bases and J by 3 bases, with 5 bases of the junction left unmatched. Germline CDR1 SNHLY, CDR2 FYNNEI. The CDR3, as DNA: TGTGCCAGCAGTCTCACAGGGGATACAGATACGCAGTATTTT. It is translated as CASSLTGDTDTQYF.

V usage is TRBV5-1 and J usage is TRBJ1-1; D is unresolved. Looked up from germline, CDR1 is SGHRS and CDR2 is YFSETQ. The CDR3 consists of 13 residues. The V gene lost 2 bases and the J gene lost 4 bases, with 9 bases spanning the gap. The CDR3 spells CASSFSPGTEAFF. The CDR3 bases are TGCGCCAGCAGCTTCTCCCCTGGCACTGAAGCTTTCTTT.

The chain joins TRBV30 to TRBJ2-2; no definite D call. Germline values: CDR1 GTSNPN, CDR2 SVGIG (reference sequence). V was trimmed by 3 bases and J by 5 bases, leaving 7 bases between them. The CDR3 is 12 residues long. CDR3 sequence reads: CAWSQATGELFF. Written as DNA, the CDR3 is TGTGCCTGGAGCCAGGCGACCGGGGAGCTGTTTTTT. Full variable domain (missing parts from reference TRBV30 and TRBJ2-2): SQTIHQWPATLVQPVGSPLSLECTVEGTSNPNLYWYRQAAGRGLQLLFYSVGIGQISSEVPQNLSASRPQDRQFILSSKKLLLSDSGFYLCAWSQATGELFFGEGSRLTVL.

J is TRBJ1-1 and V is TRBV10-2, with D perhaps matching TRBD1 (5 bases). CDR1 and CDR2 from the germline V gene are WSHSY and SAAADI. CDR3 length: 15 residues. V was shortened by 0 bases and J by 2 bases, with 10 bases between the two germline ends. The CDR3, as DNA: TGCGCCAGCAGTGAGTCGCAGGGTTTAAACACTGAAGCTTTCTTT. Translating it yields CASSESQGLNTEAFF.

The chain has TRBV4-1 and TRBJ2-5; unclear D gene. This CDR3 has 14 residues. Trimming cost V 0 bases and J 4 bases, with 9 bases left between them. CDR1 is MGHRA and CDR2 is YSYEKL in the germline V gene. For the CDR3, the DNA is TGCGCCAGCAGCCAAGAAACAGATCTAGAGACCCAGTACTTC. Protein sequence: CASSQETDLETQYF.

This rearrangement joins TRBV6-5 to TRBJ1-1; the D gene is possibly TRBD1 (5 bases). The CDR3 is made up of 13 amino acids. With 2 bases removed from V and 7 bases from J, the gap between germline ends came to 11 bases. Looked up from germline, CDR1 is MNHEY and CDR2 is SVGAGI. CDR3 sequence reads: CASSYEHRREAFF. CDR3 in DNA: TGTGCCAGCAGTTACGAACACAGGCGTGAAGCTTTCTTT.

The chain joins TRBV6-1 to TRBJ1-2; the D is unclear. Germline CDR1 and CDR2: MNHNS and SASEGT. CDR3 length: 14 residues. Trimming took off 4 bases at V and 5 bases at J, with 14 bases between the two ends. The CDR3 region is CASSGYLSSYGYTF. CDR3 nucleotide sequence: TGTGCCAGCAGTGGATACCTAAGTAGTTATGGCTACACCTTC.

CDR3 nucleotides: TGTGCCATCAGTGAGCTTCTAGCGGGAGGCAATGAGCAGTTCTTC. Translating it yields CAISELLAGGNEQFF. V gene TRBV10-3 combines with J gene TRBJ2-1; 11 bases align to TRBD2. The CDR3 length is 15 residues. The germline CDR1 and CDR2 sequences are ENHRY and SYGVKD. The junction had 3 bases not matched to a gene; V was cut back by 2 bases and J by 6 bases.

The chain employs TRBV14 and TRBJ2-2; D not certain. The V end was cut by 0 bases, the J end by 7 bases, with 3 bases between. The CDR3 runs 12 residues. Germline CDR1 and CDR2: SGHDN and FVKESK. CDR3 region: CASSQENGELFF. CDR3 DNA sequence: TGTGCCAGCAGCCAAGAGAACGGGGAGCTGTTTTTT.

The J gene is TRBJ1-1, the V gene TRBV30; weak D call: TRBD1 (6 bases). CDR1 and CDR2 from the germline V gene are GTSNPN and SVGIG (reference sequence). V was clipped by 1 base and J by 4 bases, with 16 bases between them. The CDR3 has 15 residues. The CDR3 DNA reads TGTGCCTGGAGTGAAACGACAGGTTGGGGCACTGAAGCTTTCTTT. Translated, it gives CAWSETTGWGTEAFF.

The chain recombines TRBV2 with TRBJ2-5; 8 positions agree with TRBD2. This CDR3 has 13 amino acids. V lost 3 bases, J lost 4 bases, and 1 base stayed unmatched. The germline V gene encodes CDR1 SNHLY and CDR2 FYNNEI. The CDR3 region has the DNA TGTGCCAGCAGTGACGGGGGGGGAGAGACCCAGTACTTC. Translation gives CASSDGGGETQYF.

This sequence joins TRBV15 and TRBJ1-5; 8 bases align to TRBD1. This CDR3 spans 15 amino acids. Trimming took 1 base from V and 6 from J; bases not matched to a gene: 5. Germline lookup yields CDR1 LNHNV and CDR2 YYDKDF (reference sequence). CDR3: CATSRARQGSQPQHF. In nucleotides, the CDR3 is TGTGCCACCAGCAGAGCCCGACAGGGGAGTCAGCCCCAGCATTTT.